This T cell receptor beta chain was recovered during a study of T cell repertoires in cytomegalovirus infection. On the study more broadly: Newly reported HLA-C-restricted and thoroughly characterized HLA-B-restricted CMV epitopes were employed. Through public TCR beta signatures, both CMV infection and matching HLA type were indicated. Regarding the study as a whole: Of the TCR beta families, the public ones yielded a cumulative frequency that identified carriers of CMV plus the relevant HLA. In two of eight donors, the top clonotype was HLA-C-restricted CMV-specific.

The CDR3 covers 18 residues. Germline CDR1 and CDR2: MDHEN and SYDVKM. The ends lost 5 bases at V and 1 base at J; junction bases unmatched: 15. On this clonotype: Its matching antigen is unknown.

From the reads, TCRdb called clonotypes with MiXCR, one entry per CDR3 protein. The sample lists roughly 200,000 distinct CDR3 sequences, 35% to 40% occurring once. V and J are TRBV28 and TRBJ2-7, with 9 bases matching TRBD1. The sequence was obtained from a human donor in good health (CMV status not recorded). Some clones in this sample may be carry-over from other donors' samples. This sample comprised CD8+ T cells from cultured PBMCs, obtained from culture after CMV antigen stimulation. The CDR3 spells CASSTRQGGRTRSYEQYF. CDR3 DNA: TGTGCCAGCAGTACCCGACAGGGGGGCCGAACAAGGTCCTACGAGCAGTACTTC.